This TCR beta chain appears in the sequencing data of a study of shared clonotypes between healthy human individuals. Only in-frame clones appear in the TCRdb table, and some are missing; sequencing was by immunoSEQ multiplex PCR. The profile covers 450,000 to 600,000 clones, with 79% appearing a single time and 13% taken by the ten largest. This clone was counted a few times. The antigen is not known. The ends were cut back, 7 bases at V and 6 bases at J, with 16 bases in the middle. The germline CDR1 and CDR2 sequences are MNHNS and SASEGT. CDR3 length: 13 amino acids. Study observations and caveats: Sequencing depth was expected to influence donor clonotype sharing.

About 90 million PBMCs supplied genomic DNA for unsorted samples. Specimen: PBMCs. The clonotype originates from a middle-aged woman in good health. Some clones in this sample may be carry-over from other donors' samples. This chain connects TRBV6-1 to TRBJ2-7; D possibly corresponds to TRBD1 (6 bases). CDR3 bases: TGTGCCAGCAAGCTAACAGGGAGTACCGAGCAGTACTTC. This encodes CASKLTGSTEQYF.